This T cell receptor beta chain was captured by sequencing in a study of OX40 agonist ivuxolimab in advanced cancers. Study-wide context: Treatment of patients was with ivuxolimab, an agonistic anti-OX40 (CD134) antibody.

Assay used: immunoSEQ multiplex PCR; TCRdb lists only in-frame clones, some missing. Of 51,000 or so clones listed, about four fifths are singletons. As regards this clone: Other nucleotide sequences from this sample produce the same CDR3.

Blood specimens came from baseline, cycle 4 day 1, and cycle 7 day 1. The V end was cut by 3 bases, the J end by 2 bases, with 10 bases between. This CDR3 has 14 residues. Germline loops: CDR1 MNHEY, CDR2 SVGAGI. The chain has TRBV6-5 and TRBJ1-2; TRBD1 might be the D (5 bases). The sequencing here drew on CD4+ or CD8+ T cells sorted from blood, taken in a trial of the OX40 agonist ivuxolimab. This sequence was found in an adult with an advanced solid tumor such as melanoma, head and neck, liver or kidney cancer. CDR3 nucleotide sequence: TGTGCCAGCAGTTATGACAGTAAAAACTATGGCTACACCTTC. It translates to CASSYDSKNYGYTF.